The 29 T cell receptor beta chains presented below share a single source sample, sequenced in a study of blood T cell repertoires in COVID-19. Data came from immunoSEQ multiplex PCR; TCRdb stores just in-frame clones and leaves some out. The sample carries 300,000 to 400,000 clones, around nine tenths recorded once. Sequences were obtained from peripheral blood. These receptors originate from a woman in her seventies with COVID-19, enrolled during active disease.

This chain joins TRBV27 and TRBJ2-1; 9 bases are shared with TRBD2. CDR3 length: 15 residues. Germline V gene lookup returns CDR1 MNHEY and CDR2 SMNVEV (reference sequence). Losses at the gene ends were 5 bases for V and 9 bases for J; bases not matched to a gene: 11. The CDR3 is CASSPRGGDQVEQFF. The CDR3 region has the DNA TGTGCCAGCAGTCCCCGCGGGGGGGATCAAGTTGAGCAGTTCTTC.

This chain joins TRBV9 and TRBJ2-5, with 9 bases identical to TRBD2. Germline V gives CDR1 SGDLS, CDR2 YYNGEE. The CDR3 contains 17 residues. V trimming: 1 base; J trimming: 5 bases; junction bases outside the gene matches: 12. Here the CDR3 reads CASSVTPLAGGHETQYF. The CDR3 DNA reads TGTGCCAGCAGCGTAACTCCACTTGCGGGGGGGCACGAGACCCAGTACTTC.

The rearrangement joins TRBV4-1 to TRBJ1-6; 8 positions match TRBD1. The ends lost 3 bases at V and 3 bases at J; junction bases unmatched: 4. CDR1 is MGHRA, CDR2 YSYEKL, per germline. The CDR3 runs to 16 residues. The CDR3 is CASSQRTGLYNSPLHF. The CDR3 DNA reads TGCGCCAGCAGCCAGAGGACAGGGCTCTATAATTCACCCCTCCACTTT.

The chain carries TRBV5-1 and TRBJ1-3; no definite D call. Germline V lookup: CDR1 SGHRS, CDR2 YFSETQ. V lost 4 bases and J 0 bases, leaving 17 bases between the germline ends. CDR3 size: 17 residues. The CDR3 protein is CASSMGKTGNSGNTIYF. In nucleotides, the CDR3 is TGCGCCAGCAGCATGGGAAAGACCGGGAACTCTGGAAACACCATATATTTT.

J is TRBJ1-6 and V is TRBV28; 7 nucleotides align to TRBD1. Germline V gene sequence: CDR1 MDHEN, CDR2 SYDVKM. After removal of 5 bases from V and 5 bases from J, the junction contained 6 bases not matched to a gene. The CDR3 runs to 15 residues. CDR3 protein: CASSPSQGNNSPLHF. CDR3 nucleotides: TGTGCCAGCAGTCCCTCACAGGGGAATAATTCACCCCTCCACTTT.

This clone was detected only once. This chain uses TRBV6-5 with TRBJ1-2, with D uncertain. This CDR3 is built from 13 residues. Trimming shortened V by 7 bases and J by 5 bases, and 14 bases separated the two germline ends. CDR1 is MNHEY and CDR2 is SVGAGI in the germline V gene. The CDR3 loop is CASKGGLEYGYTF. The CDR3 bases are TGTGCCAGCAAGGGAGGGTTAGAATATGGCTACACCTTC.

This chain joins TRBV2 and TRBJ2-7, with 8 bases fitting TRBD2. Trimming took 1 base from V and 6 from J; bases not matched to a gene: 8. Germline CDR1 is SNHLY and CDR2 is FYNNEI. CDR3 length equals 15 residues. CDR3 protein: CASSEGTSRNREQYF. The CDR3 DNA reads as TGTGCCAGCAGTGAAGGGACTAGCCGGAACCGCGAGCAGTACTTC.

The V gene is TRBV6-4, the J gene TRBJ1-1, with 12 bases fitting TRBD1. CDR3 length: 16 residues. Per germline, CDR1 MRHNA and CDR2 SNTAGT. V trimming: 4 bases; J trimming: 11 bases; junction bases outside the gene matches: 14. The CDR3 spells CASSAGIGGTGGVAFF. The CDR3 DNA is TGTGCCAGCAGTGCTGGAATTGGCGGGACAGGGGGCGTCGCTTTCTTT.

The J gene is TRBJ2-3, the V gene TRBV28; 11 bases are shared with TRBD2. With 5 bases clipped from V and 1 base from J, the junction kept 2 bases outside the gene matches. This CDR3 has 15 amino acids. The germline V gene encodes CDR1 MDHEN and CDR2 SYDVKM. The CDR3 spells CASSQLAGGTDTQYF. The CDR3 DNA reads TGTGCCAGCAGTCAACTAGCGGGGGGCACAGATACGCAGTATTTT.

This chain connects TRBV5-4 to TRBJ1-1, with D possibly matching TRBD1 (5 bases). Looked up from germline, CDR1 is SGHNT and CDR2 is YYREEE (reference sequence). CDR3 length: 15 residues. V lost 3 bases, J lost 1 base, and 13 bases lay in between. The chain's CDR3 is CASSSPRTSNTEAFF. The CDR3 DNA reads TGTGCCAGCAGCTCCCCTAGGACATCGAACACTGAAGCTTTCTTT. The variable domain in full, completed from reference TRBV5-4 and TRBJ1-1, reads ETGVTQSPTHLIKTRGQQVTLRCSSQSGHNTVSWYQQALGQGPQFIFQYYREEENGRGNFPPRFSGLQFPNYSSELNVNALELDDSALYLCASSSPRTSNTEAFFGQGTRLTVV.

The chain links TRBV2 to TRBJ2-2; the D gene is possibly TRBD2 (6 bases). From germline, CDR1 is SNHLY and CDR2 FYNNEI. CDR3 size: 16 residues. Trimming removed 2 bases from V and 4 bases from J, with 14 bases in between. CDR3 in amino acids: CASSEFSGESTGELFF. CDR3 DNA: TGTGCCAGCAGTGAATTCTCGGGGGAAAGCACCGGGGAGCTGTTTTTT. The whole variable domain, remainder taken from reference TRBV2 and TRBJ2-2, is EPEVTQTPSHQVTQMGQEVILRCVPISNHLYFYWYRQILGQKVEFLVSFYNNEISEKSEIFDDQFSVERPDGSNFTLKIRSTKLEDSAMYFCASSEFSGESTGELFFGEGSRLTVL.

The chain carries TRBV24-1 and TRBJ2-7, with TRBD1 identical over 9 bases. J was trimmed by 1 base and V by 4 bases; bases with no gene match: 7. CDR1 and CDR2 from the germline V gene are KGHDR and SFDVKD. The CDR3 has 16 amino acids. DNA of the CDR3: TGTGCCACCAGTGACAACTCCGGGACAGGGTCCTACGAGCAGTACTTC. This codes for CATSDNSGTGSYEQYF.

This clone was recorded once. The V gene is TRBV19, the J gene TRBJ2-2, with 8 nucleotides matching TRBD1. From germline, CDR1 is LNHDA and CDR2 SQIVND (reference sequence). CDR3 size: 14 residues. The V segment lost 8 bases and the J segment 5 bases; nucleotides outside the gene matches: 7. DNA for the CDR3: TGTGCCAGTCTCGACAGGGGAGGAACCGGGGAGCTGTTTTTT. It yields the protein CASLDRGGTGELFF.

The rearrangement links TRBV27 to TRBJ1-1, with D possibly matching TRBD1 (5 bases). The V gene lost 5 bases and the J gene lost 7 bases, with 14 bases spanning the gap. This CDR3 is built from 13 residues. The germline CDR1 and CDR2 sequences are MNHEY and SMNVEV (reference sequence). The CDR3 reads CASSPRTSFEAFF. The DNA for the CDR3 is TGTGCCAGCAGTCCCCGGACATCCTTTGAAGCTTTCTTT.

The V gene is TRBV30, the J gene TRBJ2-5; no reliable D call. Germline lookup yields CDR1 GTSNPN and CDR2 SVGIG (reference sequence). This CDR3 contains 10 residues. The germline V and J ends were trimmed by 2 bases and 7 bases, with 5 bases remaining between them. The CDR3 loop reads CAWSSRTQYF. Written as DNA, the CDR3 is TGTGCCTGGAGTTCCCGGACCCAGTACTTC.

The chain is built from TRBV7-9 and TRBJ2-3; tentative D call: TRBD2 (6 bases). V shed 2 bases and J shed 6 bases, with 12 bases lying between them. The CDR3 has 14 amino acids. CDR1 is SEHNR and CDR2 is FQNEAQ in the germline V gene (reference sequence). CDR3 nucleotide sequence: TGTGCCAGCAGCTTATGGGACTTTTCGGATACGCAGTATTTT. This gives the protein CASSLWDFSDTQYF.

On this clone itself: Other DNA variants within this sample encode the same CDR3. This chain uses TRBV6-5 with TRBJ1-5, with no clear D. Germline CDR1 is MNHEY and CDR2 is SVGAGI. V gave up 5 bases and J gave up 0 bases, with 5 bases separating them. The CDR3 length is 13 residues. The CDR3 loop is CASSPYSNQPQHF. CDR3 bases: TGTGCCAGCAGTCCCTATAGCAATCAGCCCCAGCATTTT.

The chain joins TRBV18 to TRBJ2-7, with TRBD1 matching over 8 bases. The V gene's germline CDR1 is KGHSH and CDR2 LQKENI. This CDR3 has 15 residues. V gave up 1 base and J gave up 6 bases; unmatched junction bases: 8. The CDR3 region has the DNA TGTGCCAGCTCACCACTCCACGGACAGGGAGTCGAGCAGTACTTC. Encoded protein: CASSPLHGQGVEQYF.

This chain connects TRBV6-1 to TRBJ1-5; 8 nucleotides line up with TRBD1. The CDR3 has 16 residues. The V and J ends lost 4 bases and 5 bases, in that order; junction bases with no gene match: 10. Germline V gene data show CDR1 as MNHNS and CDR2 as SASEGT. CDR3 in amino acids: CASSVFLQQGDQPQHF. The CDR3 DNA is TGTGCCAGCAGTGTTTTTCTCCAACAGGGGGATCAGCCCCAGCATTTT.

The chain uses TRBV29-1 and TRBJ1-2, with D tentatively TRBD1 (5 bases). The CDR3 loop spans 12 amino acids. CDR1 is SQVTM and CDR2 is ANQGSEA in the germline V gene. Trimming pared 6 bases from V and 4 bases from J, leaving 12 bases between. The CDR3 bases are TGCAGCGTCCCGAGGGACTTCTATGGCTACACCTTC. This gives the protein CSVPRDFYGYTF.

The V call is TRBV7-9, the J call TRBJ2-3; TRBD2 aligns across 8 bases. The trim removed 3 bases at V and 5 bases at J, leaving 4 bases unmatched. CDR1 and CDR2 (germline): SEHNR, FQNEAQ (reference sequence). The CDR3 totals 14 residues. The CDR3 protein is CASSFSGEGDTQYF. CDR3 DNA sequence: TGTGCCAGCAGCTTTAGCGGGGAGGGAGATACGCAGTATTTT.

This sequence joins TRBV5-1 and TRBJ1-2; the D gene is possibly TRBD1 (5 bases). Trimming cost V 0 bases and J 4 bases, with 13 bases left between them. From germline, CDR1 is SGHRS and CDR2 YFSETQ. This CDR3 spans 15 amino acids. The CDR3 DNA reads as TGCGCCAGCAGCTTGGTAGGGGATCTGGGCTATGGCTACACCTTC. Encoded protein: CASSLVGDLGYGYTF.

The gene calls are TRBV3-1 (or the pseudogene TRBV3-2) and TRBJ2-5; 9 bases fit TRBD2. The CDR3 runs to 18 residues. Losses at the gene ends were 0 bases for V and 1 base for J; bases not matched to a gene: 9. Germline values: CDR1 LGHDT, CDR2 YNNKEL (reference sequence). The CDR3 loop reads CASSQDPLGGGVQETQYF. In DNA, the CDR3 is TGTGCCAGCAGCCAAGACCCTTTGGGCGGGGGGGTCCAAGAGACCCAGTACTTC.

The rearrangement links TRBV7-2 to TRBJ2-5, with TRBD1 as a possible D gene (5 bases). The V and J ends lost 8 bases and 0 bases respectively, with 13 bases between them. The CDR3 runs 14 residues. Per the germline V gene, CDR1 is SGHTA and CDR2 is FQGNSA. The DNA for the CDR3 is TGTGCCAGCGGGGCTACAGCGTACCAAGAGACCCAGTACTTC. It codes for CASGATAYQETQYF.

CDR3 region: CASSPLYGRRTHEQYF. In nucleotides, the CDR3 is TGTGCCAGCTCACCACTTTATGGTAGAAGAACTCACGAGCAGTACTTC. The rearrangement links TRBV18 to TRBJ2-7, with D unclear. The CDR3 runs to 16 residues. Trimming cost V 1 base and J 5 bases, with 18 bases left between them. Germline V gene sequence: CDR1 KGHSH, CDR2 LQKENI. Using reference TRBV18 and TRBJ2-7 for the parts outside the CDR3, the full variable domain is NAGVMQNPRHLVRRRGQEARLRCSPMKGHSHVYWYRQLPEEGLKFMVYLQKENIIDESGMPKERFSAEFPKEGPSILRIQQVVRGDSAAYFCASSPLYGRRTHEQYFGPGTRLTVT.

This clone was seen once. The chain is built from TRBV28 and TRBJ1-1; D might be TRBD1 (5 bases). Germline V gives CDR1 MDHEN, CDR2 SYDVKM. The CDR3 is 16 residues long. The V gene lost 2 bases and the J gene lost 6 bases, with 19 bases spanning the gap. CDR3 DNA: TGTGCCAGCAGTTTACTCGACAGTAAAAGATATTCTGAAGCTTTCTTT. Translation gives CASSLLDSKRYSEAFF.

The CDR3 loop reads CASSGGVANTGELFF. The CDR3 region has the DNA TGTGCCAGTAGTGGGGGGGTCGCGAACACCGGGGAGCTGTTTTTT. The chain has TRBV19 and TRBJ2-2; TRBD2 agrees at 7 bases. Germline V gene sequence: CDR1 LNHDA, CDR2 SQIVND (reference sequence). Trimming took 5 bases from V and 0 from J; bases not matched to a gene: 3. This CDR3 region has 15 residues.

CDR3 sequence: CASSPQDRASSYNSPLHF. The CDR3 DNA is TGCGCCAGCAGCCCCCAGGACAGGGCTAGCTCCTATAATTCACCCCTCCACTTT. The V gene is TRBV5-1, the J gene TRBJ1-6, with TRBD1 matching 8 bases. V lost 4 bases to trimming and J lost 0 bases; unmatched junction nucleotides: 9. This CDR3 is built from 18 residues. Germline CDR1 and CDR2: SGHRS and YFSETQ.

The J gene is TRBJ2-3, the V gene TRBV7-9, with 9 positions matching TRBD1. This CDR3 spans 15 amino acids. With V trimmed by 4 bases and J by 6 bases, 8 bases remained unmatched. CDR1 is SEHNR and CDR2 is FQNEAQ in the germline V gene (reference sequence). This chain's CDR3 is CASSSGTGRWDTQYF. The DNA of the CDR3 is TGTGCCAGCAGCTCCGGGACAGGGAGATGGGATACGCAGTATTTT.